This T cell receptor beta chain was captured by sequencing in a study of T-cell reconstitution after alpha-beta-depleted transplantation in children. Broader study findings: When one year had passed after transplant, most T-cell counts and diversity came from newly produced T cells. Several hundred graft clones that had expanded were reportedly the source of alpha-beta T cells about two months after transplant.

The CDR3 totals 14 residues. Germline values: CDR1 SGHRS, CDR2 YFSETQ. Trimming took 0 bases from V and 6 from J; bases not matched to a gene: 1. For TCRbeta, the library was prepared with unique molecular identifiers. TCRdb used MiXCR to reprocess the PCR reads, holding one entry per CDR3 protein. The table shows 97,000 or so distinct CDR3 sequences, with roughly 7.2% occurring only once. The sample holds many counts of this clonotype. Its antigen is currently unknown. The source is a boy between 2 and 10 years old with acute lymphoblastic leukemia, due to receive a stem cell transplant. The J gene is TRBJ2-1, the V gene TRBV5-1; 9 positions agree with TRBD1. The specimen was PBMCs, collected before TCRalphabeta/CD19-depleted stem cell transplant. CDR3 in DNA: TGCGCCAGCAGCTTGGAGGGACAGGGCAATGAGCAGTTCTTC. As protein: CASSLEGQGNEQFF.